There are a few counts of the clone carrying this TCR beta chain. This entry comes from a study of identical twins. TCRdb called the 5' RACE reads again in MiXCR, with one record for every CDR3 protein. The sample has 400,000 to 650,000 distinct CDR3 sequences; about 20% are singletons. The junction had 5 bases not matched to a gene; V was cut back by 4 bases and J by 0 bases. This CDR3 spans 15 amino acids. The germline CDR1 and CDR2 sequences are MNHNS and SASEGT. Another study also made use of these data, one on T cells expressing NK-cell markers. That source notes: Similarly, these clonotypes led the CD3+CD56-NKG2C+ fraction as well in several donors.

This TCR came from a woman in her late teens or twenties in good health. The chain is built from TRBV6-1 and TRBJ1-1; 7 bases agree with TRBD1. The sequenced sample was CD4+ T cells sorted from blood. This CDR3 is CASSVYRGLNTEAFF. The CDR3 DNA reads TGTGCCAGCAGTGTTTACAGGGGCCTGAACACTGAAGCTTTCTTT.